This T cell receptor beta chain was obtained from a study of blood T cell repertoires in COVID-19. Overall study context: Both acute and convalescent COVID-19 samples were obtained from the United States, Italy and Spain. T cells, B-cell-depleted T cells, or PBMCs provided the cDNA or gDNA that served as material.

Original analysis: Reference gene primer amplification in the assay estimated nucleated cell counts. The protocol was immunoSEQ multiplex PCR, while the TCRdb copy is restricted to in-frame clones and leaves out a portion. V and J calls plus clone size are reproduced from that table; the DNA served to infer D and trimming. This sample carries 260,000 or so clones, around 90% of them seen once, and the ten largest clones take approximately 8.5%. V dropped 10 bases and J dropped 4 bases, with 17 bases sitting between them. This CDR3 has 14 amino acids. CDR1 is SGHRS, CDR2 YFSETQ, per germline. This clonotype originated in a man younger than 35 with active or convalescent COVID-19. Material: peripheral blood. V and J are TRBV5-1 and TRBJ2-2; D is perhaps TRBD1 (6 bases). CDR3 sequence reads: CACGAGAGTGELFF. In nucleotides, the CDR3 is TGCGCCTGTGGGGCAGGGGCAGGCACCGGGGAGCTGTTTTTT.